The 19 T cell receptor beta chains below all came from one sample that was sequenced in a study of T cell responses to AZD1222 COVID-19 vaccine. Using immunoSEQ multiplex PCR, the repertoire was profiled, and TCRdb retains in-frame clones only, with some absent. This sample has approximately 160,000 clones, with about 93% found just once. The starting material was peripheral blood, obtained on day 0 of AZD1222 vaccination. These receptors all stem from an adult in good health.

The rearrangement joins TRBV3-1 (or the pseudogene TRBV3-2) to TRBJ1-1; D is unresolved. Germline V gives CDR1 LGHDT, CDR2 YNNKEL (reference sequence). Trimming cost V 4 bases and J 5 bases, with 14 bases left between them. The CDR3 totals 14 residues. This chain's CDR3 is CASSLEGGGTEAFF. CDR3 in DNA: TGTGCCAGCAGCCTAGAGGGAGGTGGGACTGAAGCTTTCTTT.

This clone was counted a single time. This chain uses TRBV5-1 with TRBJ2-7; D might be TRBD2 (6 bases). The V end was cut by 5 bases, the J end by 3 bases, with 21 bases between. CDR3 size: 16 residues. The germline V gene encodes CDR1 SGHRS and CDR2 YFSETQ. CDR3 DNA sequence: TGCGCCAGCAGTCCCAGCCCGCAGGCGGGGCTCTACGAGCAGTACTTC. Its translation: CASSPSPQAGLYEQYF.

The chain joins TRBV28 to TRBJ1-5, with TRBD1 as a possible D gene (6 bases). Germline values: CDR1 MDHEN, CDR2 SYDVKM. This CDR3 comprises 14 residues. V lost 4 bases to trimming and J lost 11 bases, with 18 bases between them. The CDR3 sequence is CASSSLGGPATQHF. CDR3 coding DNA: TGTGCCAGCAGTTCCCTGGGGGGCCCCGCGACCCAGCATTTT.

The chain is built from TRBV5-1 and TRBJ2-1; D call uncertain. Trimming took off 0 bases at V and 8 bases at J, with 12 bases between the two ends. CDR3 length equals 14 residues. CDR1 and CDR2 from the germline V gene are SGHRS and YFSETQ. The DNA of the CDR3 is TGCGCCAGCAGCTTGGAATCCCTCCTAGATGAGCAGTTCTTC. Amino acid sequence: CASSLESLLDEQFF.

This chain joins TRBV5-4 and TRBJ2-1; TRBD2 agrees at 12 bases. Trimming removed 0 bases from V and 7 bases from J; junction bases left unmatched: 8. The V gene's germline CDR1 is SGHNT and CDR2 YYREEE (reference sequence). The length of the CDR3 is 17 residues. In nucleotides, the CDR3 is TGTGCCAGCAGCTTGGCCCCTGGGACTAGCGGGCAAAATGAGCAGTTCTTC. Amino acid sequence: CASSLAPGTSGQNEQFF.

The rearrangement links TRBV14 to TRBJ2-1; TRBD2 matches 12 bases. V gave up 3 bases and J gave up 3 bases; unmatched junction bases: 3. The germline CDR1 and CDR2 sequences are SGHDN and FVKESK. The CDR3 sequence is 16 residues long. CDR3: CASSHTSGRNYNEQFF. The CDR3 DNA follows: TGTGCCAGCAGCCATACTAGCGGGAGGAACTACAATGAGCAGTTCTTC.

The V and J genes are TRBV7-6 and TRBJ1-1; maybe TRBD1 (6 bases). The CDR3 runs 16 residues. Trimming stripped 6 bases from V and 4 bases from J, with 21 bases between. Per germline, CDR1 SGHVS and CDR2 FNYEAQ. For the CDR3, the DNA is TGTGCCAGCAGTTCCCCAAGGGGGGGGGCTGGCACTGAAGCTTTCTTT. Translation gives CASSSPRGGAGTEAFF.

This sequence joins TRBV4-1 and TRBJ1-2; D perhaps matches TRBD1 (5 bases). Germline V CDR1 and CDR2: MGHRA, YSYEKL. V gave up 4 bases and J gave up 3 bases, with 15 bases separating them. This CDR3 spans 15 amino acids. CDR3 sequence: CASSLITSGDYGYTF. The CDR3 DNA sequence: TGCGCCAGCAGCCTCATTACCTCGGGGGACTATGGCTACACCTTC.

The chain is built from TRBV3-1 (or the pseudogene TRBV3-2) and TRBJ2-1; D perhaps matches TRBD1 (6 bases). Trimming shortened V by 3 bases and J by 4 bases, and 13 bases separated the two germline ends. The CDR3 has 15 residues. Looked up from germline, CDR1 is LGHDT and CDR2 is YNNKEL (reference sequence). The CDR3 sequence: CASSHSGQDYNEQFF. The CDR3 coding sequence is TGTGCCAGCAGCCATTCGGGACAAGATTACAATGAGCAGTTCTTC.

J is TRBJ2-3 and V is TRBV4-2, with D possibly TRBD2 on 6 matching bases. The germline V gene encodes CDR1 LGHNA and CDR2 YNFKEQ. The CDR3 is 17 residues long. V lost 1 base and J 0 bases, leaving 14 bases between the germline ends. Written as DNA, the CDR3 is TGTGCCAGCAGCCAAGCCCGAGCGGGTGCTAGCACAGATACGCAGTATTTT. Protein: CASSQARAGASTDTQYF.

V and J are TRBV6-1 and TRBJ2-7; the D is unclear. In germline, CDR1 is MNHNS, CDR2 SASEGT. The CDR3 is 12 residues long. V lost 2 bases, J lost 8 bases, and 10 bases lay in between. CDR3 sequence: CASSESNLKQYF. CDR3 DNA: TGTGCCAGCAGTGAATCAAACTTGAAGCAGTACTTC.

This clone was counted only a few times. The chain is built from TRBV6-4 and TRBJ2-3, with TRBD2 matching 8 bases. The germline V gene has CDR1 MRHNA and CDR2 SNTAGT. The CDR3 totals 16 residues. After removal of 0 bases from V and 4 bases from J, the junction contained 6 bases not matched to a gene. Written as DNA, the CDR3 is TGTGCCAGCAGTGACTCGGGGACTAGTGGAGCAGATACGCAGTATTTT. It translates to CASSDSGTSGADTQYF.

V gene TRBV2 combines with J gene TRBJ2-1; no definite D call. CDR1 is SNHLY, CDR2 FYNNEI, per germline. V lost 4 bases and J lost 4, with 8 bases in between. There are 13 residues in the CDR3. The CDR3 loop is CASSGQIYNEQFF. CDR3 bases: TGTGCCAGCAGTGGACAAATATACAATGAGCAGTTCTTC.

The CDR3 sequence is CASSPQLNTEAFF. The CDR3 nucleotides read TGTGCCAGCAGCCCTCAATTGAACACTGAAGCTTTCTTT. The chain combines TRBV14 with TRBJ1-1; D ambiguous. Deletions cut 4 bases from V and 0 bases from J, with 6 bases between. The CDR3 has 13 residues. Germline CDR1 and CDR2: SGHDN and FVKESK.

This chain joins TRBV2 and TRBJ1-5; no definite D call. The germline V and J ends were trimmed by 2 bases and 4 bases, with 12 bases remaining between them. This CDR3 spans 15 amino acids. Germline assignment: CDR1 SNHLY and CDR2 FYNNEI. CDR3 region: CASSEHSRGNQPQHF. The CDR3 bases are TGTGCCAGCAGTGAACATAGCCGGGGTAATCAGCCCCAGCATTTT.

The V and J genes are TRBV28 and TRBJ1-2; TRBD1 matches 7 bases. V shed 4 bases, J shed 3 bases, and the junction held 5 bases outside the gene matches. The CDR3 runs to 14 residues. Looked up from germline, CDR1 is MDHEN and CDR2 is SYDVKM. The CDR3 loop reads CASSSGGADYGYTF. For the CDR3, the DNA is TGTGCCAGCAGTTCAGGGGGGGCAGACTATGGCTACACCTTC.

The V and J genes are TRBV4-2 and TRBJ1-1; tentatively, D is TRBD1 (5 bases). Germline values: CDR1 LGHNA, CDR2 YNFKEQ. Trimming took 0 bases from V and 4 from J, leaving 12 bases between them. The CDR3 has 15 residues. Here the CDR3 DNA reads TGTGCCAGCAGCCAAGATCATCAGGGTTTCACTGAAGCTTTCTTT. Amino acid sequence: CASSQDHQGFTEAFF.

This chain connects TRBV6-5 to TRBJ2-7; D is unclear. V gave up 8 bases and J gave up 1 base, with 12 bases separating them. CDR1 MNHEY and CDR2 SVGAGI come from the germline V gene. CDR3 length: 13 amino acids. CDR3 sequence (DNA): TGTGCCAGCGGTCCGCCACCTTCCTACGAGCAGTACTTC. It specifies CASGPPPSYEQYF.

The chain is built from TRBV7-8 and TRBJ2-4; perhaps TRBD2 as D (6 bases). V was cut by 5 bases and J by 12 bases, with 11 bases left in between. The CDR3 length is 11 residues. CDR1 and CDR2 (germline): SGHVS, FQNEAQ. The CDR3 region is CASSQTGSQYF. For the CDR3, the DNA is TGTGCCAGCAGCCAAACCGGGAGTCAGTACTTC.